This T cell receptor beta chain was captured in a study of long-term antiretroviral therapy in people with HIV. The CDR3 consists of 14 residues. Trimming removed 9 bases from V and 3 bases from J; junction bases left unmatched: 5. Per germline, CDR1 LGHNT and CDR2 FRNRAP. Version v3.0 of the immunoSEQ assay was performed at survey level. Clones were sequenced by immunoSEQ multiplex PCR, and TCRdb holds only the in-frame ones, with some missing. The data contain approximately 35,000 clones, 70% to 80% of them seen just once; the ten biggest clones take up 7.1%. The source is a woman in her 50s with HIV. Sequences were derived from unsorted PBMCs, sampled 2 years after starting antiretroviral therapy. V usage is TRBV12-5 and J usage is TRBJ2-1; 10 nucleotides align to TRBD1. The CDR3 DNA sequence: TGTGCTAGCACCGGGACAGGGGTCTACAATGAGCAGTTCTTC. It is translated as CASTGTGVYNEQFF.